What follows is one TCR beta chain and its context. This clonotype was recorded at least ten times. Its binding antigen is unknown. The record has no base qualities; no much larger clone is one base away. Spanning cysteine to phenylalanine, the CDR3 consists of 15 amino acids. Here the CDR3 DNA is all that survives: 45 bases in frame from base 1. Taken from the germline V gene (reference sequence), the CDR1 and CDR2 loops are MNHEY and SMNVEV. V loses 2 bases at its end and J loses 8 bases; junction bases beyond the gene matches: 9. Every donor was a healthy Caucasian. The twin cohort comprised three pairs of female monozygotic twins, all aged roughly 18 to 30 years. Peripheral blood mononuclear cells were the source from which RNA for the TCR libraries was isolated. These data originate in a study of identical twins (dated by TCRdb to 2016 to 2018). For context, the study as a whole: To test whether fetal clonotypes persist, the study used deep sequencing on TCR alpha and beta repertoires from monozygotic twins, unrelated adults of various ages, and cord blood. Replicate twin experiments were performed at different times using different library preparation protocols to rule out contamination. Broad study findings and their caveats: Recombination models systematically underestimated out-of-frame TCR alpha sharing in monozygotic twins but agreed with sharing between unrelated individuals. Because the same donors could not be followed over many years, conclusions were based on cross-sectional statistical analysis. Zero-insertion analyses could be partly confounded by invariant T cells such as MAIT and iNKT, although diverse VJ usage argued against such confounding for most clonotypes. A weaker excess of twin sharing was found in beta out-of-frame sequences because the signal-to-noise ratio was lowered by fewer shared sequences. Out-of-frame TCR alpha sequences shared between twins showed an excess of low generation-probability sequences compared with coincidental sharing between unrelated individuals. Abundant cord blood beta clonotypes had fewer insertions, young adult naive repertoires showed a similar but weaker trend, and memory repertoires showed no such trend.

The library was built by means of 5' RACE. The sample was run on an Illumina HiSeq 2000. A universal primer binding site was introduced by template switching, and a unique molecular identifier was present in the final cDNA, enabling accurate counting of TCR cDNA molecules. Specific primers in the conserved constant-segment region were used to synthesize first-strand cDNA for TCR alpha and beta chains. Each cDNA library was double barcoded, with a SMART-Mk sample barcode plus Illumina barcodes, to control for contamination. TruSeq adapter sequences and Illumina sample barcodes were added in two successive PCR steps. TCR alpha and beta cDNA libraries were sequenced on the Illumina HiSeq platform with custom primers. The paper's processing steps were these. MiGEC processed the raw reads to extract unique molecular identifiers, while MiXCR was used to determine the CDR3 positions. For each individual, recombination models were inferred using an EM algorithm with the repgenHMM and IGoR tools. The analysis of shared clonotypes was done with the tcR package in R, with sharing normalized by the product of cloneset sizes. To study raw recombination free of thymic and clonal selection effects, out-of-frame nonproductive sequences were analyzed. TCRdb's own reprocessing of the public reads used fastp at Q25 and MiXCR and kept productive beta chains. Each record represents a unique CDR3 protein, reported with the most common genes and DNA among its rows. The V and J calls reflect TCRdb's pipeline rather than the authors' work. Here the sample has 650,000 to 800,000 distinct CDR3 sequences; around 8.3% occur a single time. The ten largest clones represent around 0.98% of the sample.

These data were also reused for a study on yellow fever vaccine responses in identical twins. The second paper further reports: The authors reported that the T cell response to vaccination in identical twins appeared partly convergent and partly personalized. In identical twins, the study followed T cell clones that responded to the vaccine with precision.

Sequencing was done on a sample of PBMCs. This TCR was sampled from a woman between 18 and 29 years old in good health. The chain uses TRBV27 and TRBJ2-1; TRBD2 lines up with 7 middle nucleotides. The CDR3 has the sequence CASSLGREIKYEQFF. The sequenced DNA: TGTGCCAGCAGTTTAGGGCGGGAGATTAAGTATGAGCAGTTCTTC.